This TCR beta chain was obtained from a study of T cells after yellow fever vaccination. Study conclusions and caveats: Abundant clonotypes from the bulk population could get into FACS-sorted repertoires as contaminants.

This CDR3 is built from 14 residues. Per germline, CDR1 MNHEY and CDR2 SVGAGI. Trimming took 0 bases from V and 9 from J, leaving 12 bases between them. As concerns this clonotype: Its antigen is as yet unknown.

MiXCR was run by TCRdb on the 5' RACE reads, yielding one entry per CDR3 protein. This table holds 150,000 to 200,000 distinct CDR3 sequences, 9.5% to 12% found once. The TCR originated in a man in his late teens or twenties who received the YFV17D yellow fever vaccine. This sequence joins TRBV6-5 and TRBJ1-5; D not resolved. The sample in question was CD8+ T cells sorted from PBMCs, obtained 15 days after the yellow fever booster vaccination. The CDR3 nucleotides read TGTGCCAGCAGTTACTCGAATGGTATTTCGCCCCAGCATTTT. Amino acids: CASSYSNGISPQHF.